This entry lists 7 T cell receptor beta chains sequenced from one sample in a study of cytomegalovirus exposure and HLA in healthy donors. Primers for the PCR totalled 60 Vbeta and 13 Jbeta. Data came from immunoSEQ multiplex PCR; TCRdb stores just in-frame clones and leaves some out. The table records fewer than 200,000 clones, approximately 79% of them present only once. Sequencing was performed on PBMCs. These receptors were collected from a human donor in good health.

The genes are TRBV11-2 and TRBJ2-5; 11 bases line up with TRBD2. The CDR3 totals 16 residues. Germline loops: CDR1 SGHAT, CDR2 FQNNGV. V lost 3 bases to trimming and J lost 4 bases; unmatched junction nucleotides: 7. The CDR3 here is CASSLSITSGGETQYF. In nucleotides, the CDR3 is TGTGCCAGCAGCTTGTCGATTACTAGCGGGGGAGAGACCCAGTACTTC.

This clone was counted only a few times. Distinct nucleotide sequences in the sample also encode this CDR3. The V and J genes are TRBV2 and TRBJ2-1; perhaps TRBD2 as D (6 bases). Looked up from germline, CDR1 is SNHLY and CDR2 is FYNNEI. The CDR3 loop spans 13 amino acids. V gave up 5 bases and J gave up 3 bases, with 8 bases separating them. CDR3 coding DNA: TGTGCCAGCAGTCGCGGGGACTACAATGAGCAGTTCTTC. Its translation: CASSRGDYNEQFF.

V usage is TRBV29-1 and J usage is TRBJ2-2; D perhaps matches TRBD2 (6 bases). The V gene's germline CDR1 is SQVTM and CDR2 ANQGSEA. The V gene lost 0 bases and the J gene lost 5 bases, with 7 bases spanning the gap. The CDR3 has 13 residues. CDR3 residues: CSVEEGGTGELFF. In DNA form, the CDR3 reads TGCAGCGTTGAAGAAGGAGGGACCGGGGAGCTGTTTTTT.

The chain is built from TRBV7-9 and TRBJ1-2; 7 positions match TRBD1. Germline V gene data show CDR1 as SEHNR and CDR2 as FQNEAQ (reference sequence). The CDR3 spans 17 residues. V dropped 4 bases and J dropped 0; count of bases not matched to a gene: 11. The CDR3 loop reads CASSSPDRRQTNYGYTF. In nucleotides, the CDR3 is TGTGCCAGCAGCTCACCGGACAGGCGCCAGACTAACTATGGCTACACCTTC.

This chain connects TRBV7-9 to TRBJ2-7; D not resolved. Germline V gene lookup returns CDR1 SEHNR and CDR2 FQNEAQ (reference sequence). V lost 5 bases, J lost 2 bases, and 13 bases lay in between. The CDR3 is made up of 14 amino acids. Here the CDR3 reads CASSRHTRPYEQYF. The CDR3 DNA is TGTGCCAGCAGCCGCCACACGCGGCCCTACGAGCAGTACTTC.

The V call is TRBV6-5, the J call TRBJ1-1; possibly TRBD1 for D (6 bases). Germline V gene lookup returns CDR1 MNHEY and CDR2 SVGAGI. The CDR3 contains 13 residues. V lost 4 bases and J 1 base, leaving 7 bases between the germline ends. The CDR3 DNA reads as TGTGCCAGCAGTTGGACAGCGAACACTGAAGCTTTCTTT. It codes for CASSWTANTEAFF.

The chain joins TRBV15 to TRBJ1-5; tentatively, D is TRBD1 (5 bases). Germline CDR1 LNHNV, CDR2 YYDKDF (reference sequence). V was pared by 5 bases and J by 0 bases, with 11 bases between. The CDR3 runs to 15 residues. The CDR3: CATSGGTRSNQPQHF. In DNA, the CDR3 is TGTGCCACCAGCGGCGGGACTCGTAGCAATCAGCCCCAGCATTTT.